The entry below gives a single TCR beta chain sequence along with its context. This specimen comes from a study of blood T cell repertoires in COVID-19. Whole-study context: COVID-19 samples from acute and convalescent phases originated in the United States, Italy and Spain. The cDNA or gDNA used as material had been derived from T cells, B-cell-depleted T cells, or PBMCs.

Trimming shortened V by 2 bases and J by 0 bases, and 9 bases separated the two germline ends. The CDR3 extends over 16 amino acids. In germline, CDR1 is SGDLS, CDR2 YYNGEE. Methods used by the authors: Using reference gene primer amplification, nucleated cell counts were estimated. Some clones are missing from TCRdb's copy, which holds only in-frame ones; the method was immunoSEQ multiplex PCR. Clonal size and the V and J genes are those of that table, whereas D and trimming came from the DNA. Of 40,000 or so clones in the sample, 86% were seen once. The clonotype originates from a man in his 60s with active COVID-19. This sequence joins TRBV9 and TRBJ2-6; D is unclear. The sequencing sample was made of peripheral blood. The CDR3 region is CASSVLESSGANVLTF. In nucleotides, the CDR3 is TGTGCCAGCAGCGTTTTAGAGAGCTCTGGGGCCAACGTCCTGACTTTC.